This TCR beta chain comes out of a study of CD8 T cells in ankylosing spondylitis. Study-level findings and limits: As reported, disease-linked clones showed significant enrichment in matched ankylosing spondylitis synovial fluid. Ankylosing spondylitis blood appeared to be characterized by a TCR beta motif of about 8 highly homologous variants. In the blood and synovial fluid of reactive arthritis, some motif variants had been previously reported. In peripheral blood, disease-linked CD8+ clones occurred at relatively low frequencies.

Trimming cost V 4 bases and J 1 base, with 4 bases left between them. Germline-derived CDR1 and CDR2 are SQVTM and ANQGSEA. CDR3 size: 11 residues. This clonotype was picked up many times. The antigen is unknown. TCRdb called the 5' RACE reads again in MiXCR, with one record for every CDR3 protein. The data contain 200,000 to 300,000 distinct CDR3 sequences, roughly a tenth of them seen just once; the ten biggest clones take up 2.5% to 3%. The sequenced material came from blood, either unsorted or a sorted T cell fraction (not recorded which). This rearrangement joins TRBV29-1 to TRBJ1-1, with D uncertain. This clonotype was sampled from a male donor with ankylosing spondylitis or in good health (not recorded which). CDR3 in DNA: TGCAGCGTTGGGTGGAACACTGAAGCTTTCTTT. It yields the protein CSVGWNTEAFF. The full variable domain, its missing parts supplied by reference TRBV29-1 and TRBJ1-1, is SAVISQKPSRDICQRGTSLTIQCQVDSQVTMMFWYRQQPGQSLTLIATANQGSEATYESGFVIDKFPISRPNLTFSTLTVSNMSPEDSSIYLCSVGWNTEAFFGQGTRLTVV.